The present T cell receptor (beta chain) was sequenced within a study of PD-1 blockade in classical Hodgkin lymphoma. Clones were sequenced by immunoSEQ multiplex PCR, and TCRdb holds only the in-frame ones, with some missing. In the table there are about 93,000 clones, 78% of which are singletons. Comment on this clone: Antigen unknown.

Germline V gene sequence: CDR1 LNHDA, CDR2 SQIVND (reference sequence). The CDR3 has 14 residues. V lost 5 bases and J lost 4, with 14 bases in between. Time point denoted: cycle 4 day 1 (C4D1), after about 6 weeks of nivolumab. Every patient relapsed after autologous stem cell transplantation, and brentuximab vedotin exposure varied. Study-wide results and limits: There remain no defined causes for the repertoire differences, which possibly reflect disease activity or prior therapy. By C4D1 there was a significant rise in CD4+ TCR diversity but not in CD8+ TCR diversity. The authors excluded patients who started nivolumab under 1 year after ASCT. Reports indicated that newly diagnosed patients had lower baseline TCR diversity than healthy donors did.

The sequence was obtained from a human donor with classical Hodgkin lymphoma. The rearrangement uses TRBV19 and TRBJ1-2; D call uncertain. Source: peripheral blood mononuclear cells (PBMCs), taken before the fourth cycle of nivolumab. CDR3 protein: CASSPSPGPYGYTF. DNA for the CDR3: TGTGCCAGTAGTCCCTCACCCGGGCCCTATGGCTACACCTTC.